The next 23 T cell receptor beta chains were all read from a single sample in a study of cytomegalovirus exposure and HLA in healthy donors. The PCR ran on 60 Vbeta and 13 Jbeta primers. This table comes from immunoSEQ multiplex PCR, and its TCRdb copy is limited to in-frame clones, with some not included. The table records about 83,000 clones, less than 85% of them present only once. Sequencing was performed on PBMCs. These receptors originate from a man aged 55 to 70 in good health and CMV-seronegative.

The CDR3 DNA is TGTGCCAGCAGCGGAGCAGCGGGGGGGGCAGATACGCAGTATTTT. The encoded protein is CASSGAAGGADTQYF. This sequence joins TRBV7-3 and TRBJ2-3, with 10 bases identical to TRBD2. The length of the CDR3 is 15 residues. V lost 5 bases, J lost 4 bases, and 6 bases stayed unmatched. Germline V gives CDR1 SGHTA, CDR2 FQGTGA. The full variable domain, rest sourced from reference TRBV7-3 and TRBJ2-3, is GAGVSQTPSNKVTEKGKYVELRCDPISGHTALYWYRQSLGQGPEFLIYFQGTGAADDSGLPNDRFFAVRPEGSVSTLKIQRTERGDSAVYLCASSGAAGGADTQYFGPGTRLTVL.

This rearrangement joins TRBV19 to TRBJ1-1; a weak D match, TRBD1 (5 bases). Germline CDR1 and CDR2: LNHDA and SQIVND (reference sequence). V lost 7 bases and J lost 0, with 12 bases in between. This CDR3 spans 14 amino acids. In DNA form, the CDR3 reads TGTGCCAGTACCCGAGGGGAGGTGAACACTGAAGCTTTCTTT. It codes for CASTRGEVNTEAFF.

This clone was seen repeatedly, ten times or more. The same CDR3 can be traced to other DNA sequences in this sample. The chain recombines TRBV19 with TRBJ1-5; D is unresolved. Per the germline V gene, CDR1 is LNHDA and CDR2 is SQIVND (reference sequence). There are 12 residues in the CDR3. V was cut by 5 bases and J by 4 bases, with 6 bases left in between. This CDR3 is CASSLRNQPQHF. The CDR3 DNA reads as TGTGCCAGTAGTCTAAGAAATCAGCCCCAGCATTTT.

This clone has just one count. This rearrangement joins TRBV6-5 to TRBJ2-4; 7 positions agree with TRBD1. This CDR3 contains 15 residues. The V and J ends lost 2 bases and 4 bases, in that order; junction bases with no gene match: 5. The germline CDR1 and CDR2 sequences are MNHEY and SVGAGI. The CDR3 DNA follows: TGTGCCAGCAGTTACGACCGGGACAGAAAAAACATTCAGTACTTC. It yields the protein CASSYDRDRKNIQYF.

The sample holds a few counts of this clone. The rearrangement joins TRBV6-5 to TRBJ2-3, with 9 nucleotides matching TRBD2. V gave up 8 bases and J gave up 4 bases; unmatched junction bases: 4. Germline loops: CDR1 MNHEY, CDR2 SVGAGI. This CDR3 spans 13 amino acids. CDR3 amino acids: CASGAGGADTQYF. For the CDR3, the DNA is TGTGCCAGCGGGGCGGGGGGGGCAGATACGCAGTATTTT.

J is TRBJ1-1 and V is TRBV29-1; no definite D call. Trimming removed 1 base from V and 1 base from J, with 7 bases in between. This CDR3 is 13 amino acids long. Germline V gene sequence: CDR1 SQVTM, CDR2 ANQGSEA. CDR3 coding DNA: TGCAGCGTTGAAGTGTCGAGGAACACTGAAGCTTTCTTT. Residues: CSVEVSRNTEAFF.

The J gene is TRBJ2-3, the V gene TRBV6-6, with D maybe TRBD2 (6 bases). The germline gives CDR1 MNHNY, CDR2 SVGAGI (reference sequence). This CDR3 region has 13 residues. Trimming removed 11 bases from V and 0 bases from J, with 12 bases in between. The CDR3 nucleotides are TGTGCCGTTCTCGGGACTAGCACAGATACGCAGTATTTT. It encodes CAVLGTSTDTQYF.

The genes are TRBV6-5 and TRBJ1-2; tentative D call: TRBD1 (6 bases). The CDR3 extends over 14 amino acids. The V gene lost 6 bases and the J gene lost 2 bases, with 13 bases spanning the gap. Germline-derived CDR1 and CDR2 are MNHEY and SVGAGI. The CDR3 nucleotides are TGTGCCAGCAGCCTGGGACACCCGAACTATGGCTACACCTTC. This gives the protein CASSLGHPNYGYTF.

The chain links TRBV30 to TRBJ1-4; no reliable D call. CDR1 is GTSNPN, CDR2 SVGIG, per germline (reference sequence). The CDR3 runs 11 residues. The ends were cut back, 3 bases at V and 6 bases at J, with 5 bases in the middle. Here the CDR3 DNA reads TGTGCCTGGAGCGGTGATGAAAAACTGTTTTTT. Protein: CAWSGDEKLFF.

The chain recombines TRBV6-5 with TRBJ2-5, with no clear D. Germline values: CDR1 MNHEY, CDR2 SVGAGI. V was trimmed by 6 bases and J by 5 bases, leaving 13 bases between them. CDR3 length: 13 residues. Written as DNA, the CDR3 is TGTGCCAGCAGACAAGTCCGAACGGAGACCCAGTACTTC. Amino acids: CASRQVRTETQYF.

The genes are TRBV5-6 and TRBJ2-1; 8 bases are shared with TRBD1. The CDR3 spans 13 residues. Germline-derived CDR1 and CDR2 are SGHDT and YYEEEE. Losses at the gene ends were 3 bases for V and 10 bases for J; bases not matched to a gene: 6. The CDR3 here is CASSSGQGGEQFF. The DNA for the CDR3 is TGTGCCAGCAGCTCAGGACAGGGAGGCGAGCAGTTCTTC.

The CDR3 DNA sequence: TGTGCCTGGAGTGGGGCCCTGGGGCACACTGAAGCTTTCTTT. This translates into CAWSGALGHTEAFF. The chain is built from TRBV30 and TRBJ1-1; tentative D call: TRBD1 (5 bases). Germline values: CDR1 GTSNPN, CDR2 SVGIG (reference sequence). Trimming left V 1 base short and J 3 bases short, with 12 bases between. The CDR3 extends over 14 amino acids. Together with reference TRBV30 and TRBJ1-1, the CDR3 gives the full variable domain: SQTIHQWPATLVQPVGSPLSLECTVEGTSNPNLYWYRQAAGRGLQLLFYSVGIGQISSEVPQNLSASRPQDRQFILSSKKLLLSDSGFYLCAWSGALGHTEAFFGQGTRLTVV.

This chain links TRBV6-1 with TRBJ1-2, with TRBD1 matching over 8 bases. V shed 4 bases and J 3 bases; nucleotides not matched to a gene: 1. Germline lookup yields CDR1 MNHNS and CDR2 SASEGT. The CDR3 is 13 residues long. The CDR3 DNA is TGTGCCAGCAGTGGGACAGGGTACTATGGCTACACCTTC. This gives the protein CASSGTGYYGYTF.

This chain joins TRBV5-5 and TRBJ1-4; 9 positions agree with TRBD1. Per germline, CDR1 SGHKS and CDR2 YYEKEE (reference sequence). Germline trimming cut 4 bases from V and 2 bases from J; bases unmatched to any gene: 6. The CDR3 is 16 amino acids. The CDR3 region has the DNA TGTGCCAGCAGCCGACAGGGGGACGGTACTAATGAAAAACTGTTTTTT. Translating gives CASSRQGDGTNEKLFF. The full variable domain, its missing parts supplied by reference TRBV5-5 and TRBJ1-4, is DAGVTQSPTHLIKTRGQQVTLRCSPISGHKSVSWYQQVLGQGPQFIFQYYEKEERGRGNFPDRFSARQFPNYSSELNVNALLLGDSALYLCASSRQGDGTNEKLFFGSGTQLSVL.

This clone was picked up one time. The CDR3 DNA follows: TGTGCCAGCAGAGACCGGGGACAGGGCCGGCCGATCTCCTACGAGCAGTACTTC. Residues: CASRDRGQGRPISYEQYF. V usage is TRBV2 and J usage is TRBJ2-7, with 9 bases aligning to TRBD1. Germline V CDR1 and CDR2: SNHLY, FYNNEI. The J segment lost 0 bases and the V segment lost 6 bases, leaving 15 bases of the junction unmatched. The CDR3 is 18 residues long. The full variable domain, rest sourced from reference TRBV2 and TRBJ2-7, is EPEVTQTPSHQVTQMGQEVILRCVPISNHLYFYWYRQILGQKVEFLVSFYNNEISEKSEIFDDQFSVERPDGSNFTLKIRSTKLEDSAMYFCASRDRGQGRPISYEQYFGPGTRLTVT.

This clone was seen just once. The V and J genes are TRBV28 and TRBJ2-7; perhaps TRBD2 as D (6 bases). The V end lost 2 bases, the J end lost 0 bases, and 23 bases lay between the germline ends. The CDR3 covers 19 residues. Germline CDR1 reads MDHEN; CDR2 reads SYDVKM. In nucleotides, the CDR3 is TGTGCCAGCAGTTTAATATCTATCGGTAGGGCGGGGCGCTCCTACGAGCAGTACTTC. Encoded protein: CASSLISIGRAGRSYEQYF.

The rearrangement links TRBV4-2 to TRBJ2-5, with a tentative D call TRBD1 (6 bases). The CDR3 consists of 14 residues. In germline, CDR1 is LGHNA, CDR2 YNFKEQ. Trimming took off 0 bases at V and 6 bases at J, with 11 bases between the two ends. CDR3 sequence: CASSQDQGFQTQYF. DNA of the CDR3: TGTGCCAGCAGCCAAGATCAGGGGTTTCAGACCCAGTACTTC.

The chain uses TRBV5-4 and TRBJ1-2; D not certain. The germline gives CDR1 SGHNT, CDR2 YYREEE (reference sequence). V lost 0 bases and J 5 bases, leaving 11 bases between the germline ends. The CDR3 consists of 14 residues. CDR3 region: CASSLVEETYGYTF. The CDR3 coding sequence is TGTGCCAGCAGCTTGGTTGAGGAGACTTATGGCTACACCTTC.

CDR3 nucleotides: TGTGCCAGTAGTATAGGGAGGGGGCGGACTGAAGCTTTCTTT. It codes for CASSIGRGRTEAFF. The chain recombines TRBV19 with TRBJ1-1; 7 bases match TRBD1. V was clipped by 1 base and J by 5 bases; unmatched bases: 4. The V gene's germline CDR1 is LNHDA and CDR2 SQIVND (reference sequence). The CDR3 covers 14 residues.

This chain links TRBV5-1 with TRBJ1-4; weak D call: TRBD1 (6 bases). Germline lookup yields CDR1 SGHRS and CDR2 YFSETQ. The CDR3 runs to 16 residues. The V end lost 1 base, the J end lost 7 bases, and 17 bases lay between the germline ends. CDR3 region: CASSLRSGARSEKLFF. In DNA form, the CDR3 reads TGCGCCAGCAGCTTGAGGTCAGGGGCGAGGAGTGAAAAACTGTTTTTT. The full variable domain, its missing parts supplied by reference TRBV5-1 and TRBJ1-4, is KAGVTQTPRYLIKTRGQQVTLSCSPISGHRSVSWYQQTPGQGLQFLFEYFSETQRNKGNFPGRFSGRQFSNSRSEMNVSTLELGDSALYLCASSLRSGARSEKLFFGSGTQLSVL.

This chain links TRBV11-2 with TRBJ2-3; the D gene is possibly TRBD2 (5 bases). V was cut by 0 bases and J by 1 base, with 11 bases left in between. This CDR3 is 16 amino acids long. From germline, CDR1 is SGHAT and CDR2 FQNNGV. The CDR3 sequence: CASSLDRGSGTDTQYF. The CDR3 nucleotides are TGTGCCAGCAGCTTAGATCGGGGTAGCGGCACAGATACGCAGTATTTT.

The V and J genes are TRBV5-1 and TRBJ2-3, with D possibly matching TRBD2 (6 bases). In germline, CDR1 is SGHRS, CDR2 YFSETQ. Between the trimmed V and J ends, which lost 4 bases and 5 bases, there was a span of 17 bases. The CDR3 spans 15 residues. CDR3 sequence (DNA): TGCGCCAGCAGCCAAACGGGGGTTAGGCGAGATACGCAGTATTTT. Residues: CASSQTGVRRDTQYF.

The rearrangement links TRBV30 to TRBJ1-1; tentative D call: TRBD1 (5 bases). This CDR3 is 12 amino acids long. Germline CDR1 reads GTSNPN; CDR2 reads SVGIG (reference sequence). V was trimmed by 8 bases and J by 4 bases, leaving 14 bases between them. The CDR3 nucleotides read TGTGCCGGGACCAGGGCGGCCACTGAAGCTTTCTTT. Encoded protein: CAGTRAATEAFF.